The clone carrying this TCR beta chain was seen once. This entry comes from a study of technical replicates of blood from several donors. The V gene's germline CDR1 is MGHRA and CDR2 YSYEKL. This CDR3 is 14 amino acids long. V gave up 1 base and J gave up 8 bases, with 12 bases separating them. Method: immunoSEQ multiplex PCR; TCRdb's copy keeps in-frame clones and lacks some. The sample has tens of thousands of clones; 90% to 95% are singletons. The chain couples TRBV4-1 to TRBJ2-1, with TRBD2 as a possible D gene (5 bases). Sequencing input: T cells isolated from PBMCs. This sequence was found in a human donor in good health. Some clones in this sample may be carry-over from other donors' samples. DNA of the CDR3: TGCGCCAGCAGCCAAGTCGCTAGCTCGGATGAGCAGTTCTTC. It encodes CASSQVASSDEQFF.